This T cell receptor beta chain was captured in a study of early T cells in non-severe SARS-CoV-2 infection. Per germline, CDR1 LGHDT and CDR2 YNNKEL (reference sequence). V was pared by 5 bases and J by 9 bases, with 8 bases between. This CDR3 is 11 amino acids long. From the 5' RACE reads, TCRdb called clonotypes with MiXCR, one entry per CDR3 protein. The sample lists tens of thousands of distinct CDR3 sequences, approximately 12% seen once, with approximately 4% in the top ten. V gene TRBV3-1 combines with J gene TRBJ2-1; D is ambiguous. This receptor was identified in an adult who was a healthcare worker with PCR-confirmed SARS-CoV-2 infection or an uninfected control (not recorded which). Specimen: whole blood, collected at baseline. CDR3: CASSSLAEQFF. DNA of the CDR3: TGTGCCAGCAGCTCATTAGCTGAGCAGTTCTTC.